This is a list of T cell receptor beta chains from one sample in a study of blood T cell repertoires in COVID-19. The repertoire was sequenced with immunoSEQ multiplex PCR; TCRdb's copy has only in-frame clones and lacks some. The profile shows about 200,000 clones, 75% to 85% of them singletons. The sequencing input was PBMCs or T cells enriched from blood (not recorded which). The origin of the receptors is a man aged 40-55 years who had recovered from COVID-19. The CDR3 runs from the conserved cysteine through the conserved F or W. The order of the fields is V gene, clone size, J gene, D gene, CDR3 protein, CDR3 DNA. The D gene is left open where the match is weak. The size of a clone is reported for some rows only, either as once, few or many, or as a class for expanded clones.

TRBV29-1	-	TRBJ1-1	-	CSVEGSTGRRTEAFF	TGCAGCGTTGAGGGATCGACAGGACGTAGGACTGAAGCTTTCTTT
TRBV5-1	few	TRBJ2-5	TRBD2	CASGPPSGTRQETQYF	TGCGCCAGCGGACCCCCTAGCGGAACCCGTCAAGAGACCCAGTACTTC
TRBV19	-	TRBJ1-4	TRBD1	CASSTAGQAIIGTNEKLFF	TGTGCCAGTAGTACGGCCGGACAGGCGATAATTGGGACTAATGAAAAACTGTTTTTT
TRBV3-1/TRBV3-2	-	TRBJ1-2	TRBD1	CASSQDSRTGYGYTF	TGTGCCAGCAGCCAAGATTCGAGGACAGGTTATGGCTACACCTTC
TRBV30	-	TRBJ1-2	-	CACPQGNGYTF	TGTGCCTGCCCTCAGGGAAATGGCTACACCTTC
TRBV5-1	-	TRBJ1-2	-	CASSRGANYGYTF	TGCGCCAGCAGCCGGGGGGCTAACTATGGCTACACCTTC
TRBV28	-	TRBJ2-3	TRBD2	CASSWDGRWDTQYF	TGTGCCAGCAGTTGGGACGGGAGGTGGGATACGCAGTATTTT
TRBV3-1/TRBV3-2	once	TRBJ2-5	TRBD2	CASSVPGLAGQETQYF	TGTGCCAGCAGCGTACCGGGACTAGCGGGGCAAGAGACCCAGTACTTC
TRBV7-6	-	TRBJ1-1	-	CASSLSAGLMYAFF	TGTGCCAGCAGCTTATCGGCGGGATTAATGTATGCTTTCTTT
TRBV28	-	TRBJ2-7	-	CASSLYHQVKQYF	TGTGCCAGCAGTTTATATCACCAGGTTAAGCAGTACTTC
TRBV6-5	-	TRBJ2-1	TRBD1	CASSFRQGSYNEQFF	TGTGCCAGCAGTTTTCGACAGGGTTCCTACAATGAGCAGTTCTTC
TRBV4-2	-	TRBJ2-1	-	CASSQPRGGNDNEQFF	TGTGCCAGCAGCCAACCTCGGGGAGGTAATGACAATGAGCAGTTCTTC